These 19 T cell receptor beta chains share one sample of origin, sequenced in a study of T-cell memory formation after mild COVID-19. MiXCR, run by TCRdb on the 5' RACE reads, gives a single entry per CDR3 protein. This table holds more than 400,000 distinct CDR3 sequences, roughly 18% found once. The material sequenced was PBMCs or a T cell subset sorted from them (not recorded which). The origin of the receptors is an adult woman who had mild COVID-19 (a few samples of this study predate the infection). Cell type and time point are not known.

This clonotype was picked up a small number of times. The V call is TRBV3-1, the J call TRBJ2-7; 10 bases are shared with TRBD2. The CDR3 extends over 15 amino acids. Per germline, CDR1 LGHDT and CDR2 YNNKEL (reference sequence). V shed 0 bases and J 7 bases; nucleotides not matched to a gene: 6. The chain's CDR3 is CASSQDTSGAREQYF. The CDR3 DNA reads as TGTGCCAGCAGCCAAGATACTAGCGGGGCGAGGGAGCAGTACTTC.

V gene TRBV30 combines with J gene TRBJ1-2; D unresolved. Germline CDR1 GTSNPN, CDR2 SVGIG (reference sequence). The CDR3 loop spans 13 amino acids. Trimming pared 2 bases from V and 0 bases from J, leaving 7 bases between. CDR3 nucleotide sequence: TGTGCCTGGAGTAACGGCCCTAACTATGGCTACACCTTC. Protein: CAWSNGPNYGYTF.

The gene calls are TRBV18 and TRBJ1-5; 9 nucleotides align to TRBD1. Germline CDR1 and CDR2: KGHSH and LQKENI. CDR3 length: 14 residues. The V gene end was trimmed by 6 bases and the J gene end by 6 bases; junction bases not matched to a gene: 6. The chain's CDR3 is CASSPDRGSQPQHF. CDR3 DNA: TGTGCCAGCTCTCCTGACAGGGGGAGTCAGCCCCAGCATTTT.

This clonotype appeared a few times. The chain carries TRBV4-2 and TRBJ2-1; D might be TRBD1 (6 bases). The CDR3 contains 15 residues. Germline assignment: CDR1 LGHNA and CDR2 YNFKEQ. Between the trimmed V and J ends, which lost 0 bases and 7 bases, there was a span of 13 bases. In DNA form, the CDR3 reads TGTGCCAGCAGCCAAGATCTCGCCCAGGGGAATGAGCAGTTCTTC. Amino acid sequence: CASSQDLAQGNEQFF.

This clonotype has a handful of counts. CDR3 nucleotide sequence: TGTGCCAGCTCACCACAGCAGGGGAACTCTGGAAACACCATATATTTT. This gives the protein CASSPQQGNSGNTIYF. This rearrangement joins TRBV18 to TRBJ1-3, with D tentatively TRBD1 (6 bases). CDR1 is KGHSH and CDR2 is LQKENI in the germline V gene. The CDR3 covers 16 residues. With 1 base removed from V and 0 bases from J, the gap between germline ends came to 10 bases.

The rearrangement uses TRBV4-2 and TRBJ2-7, with D possibly matching TRBD1 (6 bases). The CDR3 has 16 amino acids. Germline V lookup: CDR1 LGHNA, CDR2 YNFKEQ. Trimming left V 1 base short and J 1 base short, with 14 bases between. The chain's CDR3 is CASSQAWAGDSYEQYF. DNA of the CDR3: TGTGCCAGCAGCCAAGCCTGGGCAGGGGATTCCTACGAGCAGTACTTC.

This clonotype has more than one count but fewer than ten. The chain combines TRBV7-6 with TRBJ1-1; D is unresolved. Trimming cost V 4 bases and J 5 bases, with 14 bases left between them. The CDR3 has 14 residues. Germline V gene sequence: CDR1 SGHVS, CDR2 FNYEAQ. Here the CDR3 DNA reads TGTGCCAGCAGCTCCTCTACGACGGGGACTGAAGCTTTCTTT. Translated: CASSSSTTGTEAFF.

The chain uses TRBV5-5 and TRBJ2-3; 9 bases line up with TRBD1. This CDR3 spans 14 amino acids. The V and J ends lost 2 bases and 3 bases, in that order; junction bases with no gene match: 1. Germline V gene lookup returns CDR1 SGHKS and CDR2 YYEKEE (reference sequence). In DNA, the CDR3 is TGTGCCAGCAGCTTTGGGACAGGGACAGATACGCAGTATTTT. Amino acid sequence: CASSFGTGTDTQYF.

V is TRBV29-1 and J is TRBJ2-3, with 7 bases aligning to TRBD2. Germline CDR1 and CDR2: SQVTM and ANQGSEA. Losses at the gene ends were 2 bases for V and 4 bases for J; bases not matched to a gene: 9. The CDR3 contains 15 residues. CDR3 in DNA: TGCAGCGTTGAAAAAGGCCAAGCGGGGCCAGATACGCAGTATTTT. Translated: CSVEKGQAGPDTQYF.

J is TRBJ1-2 and V is TRBV7-9, with TRBD1 matching over 8 bases. After removal of 5 bases from V and 7 bases from J, the junction contained 9 bases not matched to a gene. CDR3 size: 14 residues. Germline V gene data show CDR1 as SEHNR and CDR2 as FQNEAQ (reference sequence). The CDR3 DNA follows: TGTGCCAGCAGCCCACCGGGACAGGCTGTTGGCTACACCTTC. Its protein product is CASSPPGQAVGYTF.

The chain joins TRBV6-6 to TRBJ2-1; D is undetermined. This CDR3 has 11 residues. Germline V lookup: CDR1 MNHNY, CDR2 SVGAGI (reference sequence). With 2 bases removed from V and 10 bases from J, the gap between germline ends came to 6 bases. The CDR3 here is CASSYTLEQFF. CDR3 coding DNA: TGTGCCAGCAGTTACACGTTAGAGCAGTTCTTC.

The sample holds a few counts of this clonotype. The CDR3 region is CASSWGDGYNEQFF. For the CDR3, the DNA is TGCGCCAGCAGCTGGGGAGACGGCTACAATGAGCAGTTCTTC. This chain connects TRBV5-1 to TRBJ2-1, with D possibly TRBD2 on 5 matching bases. Trimming took off 3 bases at V and 3 bases at J, with 10 bases between the two ends. Germline V gene data show CDR1 as SGHRS and CDR2 as YFSETQ. This CDR3 contains 14 residues.

This clonotype was seen a handful of times. The chain carries TRBV9 and TRBJ2-1; D is unclear. The CDR3 is 14 residues long. Between the trimmed V and J ends, which lost 4 bases and 9 bases, there was a span of 17 bases. Germline lookup yields CDR1 SGDLS and CDR2 YYNGEE. The CDR3 loop reads CASSPLLGEIEQFF. CDR3 DNA: TGTGCCAGCAGCCCTCTCTTGGGCGAAATTGAGCAGTTCTTC. Based on the CDR3 plus reference TRBV9 and TRBJ2-1, the full variable domain is DSGVTQTPKHLITATGQRVTLRCSPRSGDLSVYWYQQSLDQGLQFLIQYYNGEERAKGNILERFSAQQFPDLHSELNLSSLELGDSALYFCASSPLLGEIEQFFGPGTRLTVL.

A few counts support this clonotype. This rearrangement joins TRBV15 to TRBJ1-2; D gene unclear. The germline gives CDR1 LNHNV, CDR2 YYDKDF (reference sequence). CDR3 size: 14 residues. Trimming shortened V by 0 bases and J by 3 bases, and 8 bases separated the two germline ends. CDR3 sequence reads: CATSRDRHHYGYTF. In DNA, the CDR3 is TGTGCCACCAGCAGAGACAGACATCACTATGGCTACACCTTC.

The chain is built from TRBV6-5 and TRBJ2-5; TRBD1 or TRBD2 may be the D gene (6 bases each). Germline V gene sequence: CDR1 MNHEY, CDR2 SVGAGI. This CDR3 is built from 13 residues. Trimming pared 6 bases from V and 5 bases from J, leaving 13 bases between. Here the CDR3 reads CASRRGGLETQYF. The DNA of the CDR3 is TGTGCCAGCAGGCGAGGGGGGCTGGAGACCCAGTACTTC.

This clonotype was picked up a small number of times. The gene calls are TRBV9 and TRBJ1-2, with a weak D call TRBD1 (5 bases). Trimming pared 8 bases from V and 2 bases from J, leaving 13 bases between. There are 13 residues in the CDR3. In germline, CDR1 is SGDLS, CDR2 YYNGEE. CDR3 DNA: TGTGCCAGTCGCCCGGGGGGGAACTATGGCTACACCTTC. It translates to CASRPGGNYGYTF.

The V call is TRBV11-2, the J call TRBJ2-5; 8 bases are shared with TRBD1. The J segment lost 2 bases and the V segment lost 1 base, leaving 6 bases of the junction unmatched. This CDR3 spans 16 amino acids. The germline CDR1 and CDR2 sequences are SGHAT and FQNNGV. CDR3 protein: CASSLGGWTGQETQYF. The CDR3 nucleotides read TGTGCCAGCAGCTTAGGGGGATGGACAGGGCAAGAGACCCAGTACTTC.

This clonotype has at least ten counts. V is TRBV3-1 and J is TRBJ2-2, with 10 nucleotides matching TRBD1. Germline lookup yields CDR1 LGHDT and CDR2 YNNKEL (reference sequence). After removal of 7 bases from V and 1 base from J, the junction contained 6 bases not matched to a gene. The CDR3 is made up of 16 amino acids. This CDR3 is CASTEGQGWNTGELFF. CDR3 bases: TGTGCCAGCACCGAGGGACAGGGGTGGAACACCGGGGAGCTGTTTTTT.

This clonotype was counted only a few times. The CDR3 bases are TGTGCCAGCAGCGACGAGCAGTTCTTC. Protein product: CASSDEQFF. The chain has TRBV7-2 and TRBJ2-1; D remains unclear. V was trimmed by 5 bases and J by 10 bases, leaving 3 bases between them. Germline values: CDR1 SGHTA, CDR2 FQGNSA. This CDR3 region has 9 residues.